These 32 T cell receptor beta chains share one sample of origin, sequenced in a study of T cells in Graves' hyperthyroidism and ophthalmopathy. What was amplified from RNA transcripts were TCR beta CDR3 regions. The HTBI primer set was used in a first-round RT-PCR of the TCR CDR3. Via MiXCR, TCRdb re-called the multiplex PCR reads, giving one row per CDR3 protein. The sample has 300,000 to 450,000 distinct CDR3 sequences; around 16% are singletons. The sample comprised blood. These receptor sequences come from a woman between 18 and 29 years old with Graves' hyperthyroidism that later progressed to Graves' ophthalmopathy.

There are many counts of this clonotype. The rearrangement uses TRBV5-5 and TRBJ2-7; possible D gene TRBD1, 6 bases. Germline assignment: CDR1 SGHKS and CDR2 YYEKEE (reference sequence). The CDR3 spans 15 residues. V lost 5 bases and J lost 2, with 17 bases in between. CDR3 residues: CASRRAIQGPYEQYF. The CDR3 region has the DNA TGTGCCAGCAGGAGGGCAATACAGGGCCCCTACGAGCAGTACTTC.

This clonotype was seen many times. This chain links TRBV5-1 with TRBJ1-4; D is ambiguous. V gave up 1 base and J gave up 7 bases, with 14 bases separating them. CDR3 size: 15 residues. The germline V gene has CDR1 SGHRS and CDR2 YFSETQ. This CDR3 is CASSLSGRFGEKLFF. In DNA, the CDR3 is TGCGCCAGCAGCTTGAGTGGACGCTTCGGTGAAAAACTGTTTTTT. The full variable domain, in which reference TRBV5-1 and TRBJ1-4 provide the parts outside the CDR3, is KAGVTQTPRYLIKTRGQQVTLSCSPISGHRSVSWYQQTPGQGLQFLFEYFSETQRNKGNFPGRFSGRQFSNSRSEMNVSTLELGDSALYLCASSLSGRFGEKLFFGSGTQLSVL.

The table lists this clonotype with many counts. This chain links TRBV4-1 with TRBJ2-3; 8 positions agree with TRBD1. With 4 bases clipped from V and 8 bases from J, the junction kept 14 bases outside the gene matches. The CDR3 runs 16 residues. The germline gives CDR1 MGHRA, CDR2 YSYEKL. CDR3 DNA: TGCGCCAGCAGCCCCCAGGGGGCTATGGTTTTCCGTACGCAGTATTTT. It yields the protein CASSPQGAMVFRTQYF.

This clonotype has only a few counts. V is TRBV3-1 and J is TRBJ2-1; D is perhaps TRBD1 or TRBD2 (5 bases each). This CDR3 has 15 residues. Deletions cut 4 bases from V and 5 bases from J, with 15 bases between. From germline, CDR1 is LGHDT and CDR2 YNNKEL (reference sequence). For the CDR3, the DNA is TGTGCCAGCAGCCTTCCGGGACGGACGAACAATGAGCAGTTCTTC. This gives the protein CASSLPGRTNNEQFF.

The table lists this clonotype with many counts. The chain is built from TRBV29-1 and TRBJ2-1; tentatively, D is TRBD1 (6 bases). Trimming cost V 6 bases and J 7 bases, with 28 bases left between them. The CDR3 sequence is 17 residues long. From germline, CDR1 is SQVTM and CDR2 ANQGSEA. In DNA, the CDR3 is TGCAGCGTAATACTAGGAAGGGTAGACAGGTCGAGGAATGAGCAGTTCTTC. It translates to CSVILGRVDRSRNEQFF.

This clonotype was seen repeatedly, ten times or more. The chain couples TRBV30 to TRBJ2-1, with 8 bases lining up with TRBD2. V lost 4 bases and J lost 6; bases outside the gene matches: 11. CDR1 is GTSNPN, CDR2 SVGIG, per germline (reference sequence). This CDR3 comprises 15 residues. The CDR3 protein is CAWTRGGPSSNEQFF. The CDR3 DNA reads TGTGCCTGGACTCGGGGGGGACCTTCGAGCAATGAGCAGTTCTTC. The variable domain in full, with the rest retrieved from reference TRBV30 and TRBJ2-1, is SQTIHQWPATLVQPVGSPLSLECTVEGTSNPNLYWYRQAAGRGLQLLFYSVGIGQISSEVPQNLSASRPQDRQFILSSKKLLLSDSGFYLCAWTRGGPSSNEQFFGPGTRLTVL.

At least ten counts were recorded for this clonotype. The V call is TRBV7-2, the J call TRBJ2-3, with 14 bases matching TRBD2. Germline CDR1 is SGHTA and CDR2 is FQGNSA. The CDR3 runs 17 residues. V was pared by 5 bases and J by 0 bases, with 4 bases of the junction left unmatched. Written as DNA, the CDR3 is TGTGCCAGCAGCCGGACTAGCGGGAGGTCTAGCACAGATACGCAGTATTTT. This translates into CASSRTSGRSSTDTQYF.

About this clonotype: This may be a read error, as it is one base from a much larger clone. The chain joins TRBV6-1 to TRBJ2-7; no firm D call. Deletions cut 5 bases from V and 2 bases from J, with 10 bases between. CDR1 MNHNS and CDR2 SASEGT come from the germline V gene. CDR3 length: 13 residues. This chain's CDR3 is CASSRGTPYEQYF. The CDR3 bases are TGTGCCAGCAGTCGCGGAACCCCCTACGAGCAGTACTTC.

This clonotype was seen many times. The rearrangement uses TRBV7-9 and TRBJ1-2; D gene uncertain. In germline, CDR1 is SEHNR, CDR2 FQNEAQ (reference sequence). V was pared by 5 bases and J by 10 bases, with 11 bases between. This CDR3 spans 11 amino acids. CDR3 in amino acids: CASSQDPHYTF. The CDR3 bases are TGTGCCAGCAGCCAGGACCCTCACTACACCTTC.

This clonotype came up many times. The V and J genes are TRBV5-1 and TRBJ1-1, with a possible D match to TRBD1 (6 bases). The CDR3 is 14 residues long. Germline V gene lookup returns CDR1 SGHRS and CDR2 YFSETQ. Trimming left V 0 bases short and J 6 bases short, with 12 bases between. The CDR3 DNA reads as TGCGCCAGCAGCTTGGCCAGGGGTGAGGCTGAAGCTTTCTTT. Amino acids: CASSLARGEAEAFF. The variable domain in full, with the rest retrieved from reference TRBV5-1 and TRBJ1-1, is KAGVTQTPRYLIKTRGQQVTLSCSPISGHRSVSWYQQTPGQGLQFLFEYFSETQRNKGNFPGRFSGRQFSNSRSEMNVSTLELGDSALYLCASSLARGEAEAFFGQGTRLTVV.

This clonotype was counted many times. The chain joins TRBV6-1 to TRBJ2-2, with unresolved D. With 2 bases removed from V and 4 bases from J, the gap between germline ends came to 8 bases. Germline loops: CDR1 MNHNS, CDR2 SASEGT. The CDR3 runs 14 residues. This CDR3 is CASSESLATGELFF. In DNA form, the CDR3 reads TGTGCCAGCAGTGAATCCCTGGCCACCGGGGAGCTGTTTTTT.

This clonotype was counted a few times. CDR3 sequence: CASSLEGAGTTGELFF. CDR3 DNA sequence: TGTGCCAGCAGCCTTGAAGGAGCAGGGACCACCGGGGAGCTGTTTTTT. This chain links TRBV7-3 with TRBJ2-2, with D possibly called TRBD1 or TRBD2 (5 bases each). The length of the CDR3 is 16 residues. Trimming shortened V by 5 bases and J by 4 bases, and 17 bases separated the two germline ends. Germline loops: CDR1 SGHTA, CDR2 FQGTGA.

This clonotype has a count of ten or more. CDR3: CASSLDRVNEQFF. The CDR3 DNA is TGTGCCAGCAGTTTGGACAGGGTTAATGAGCAGTTCTTC. The V call is TRBV28, the J call TRBJ2-1; 8 nucleotides agree with TRBD1. After removal of 3 bases from V and 7 bases from J, the junction contained 2 bases not matched to a gene. Germline V gives CDR1 MDHEN, CDR2 SYDVKM. The CDR3 is made up of 13 amino acids.

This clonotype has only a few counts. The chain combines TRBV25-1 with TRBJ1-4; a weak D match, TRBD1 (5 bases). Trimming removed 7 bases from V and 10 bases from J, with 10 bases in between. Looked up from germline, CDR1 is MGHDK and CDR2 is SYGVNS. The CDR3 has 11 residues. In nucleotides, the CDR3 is TGTGCCAGCATGGGGCTGGGAAAACTGTTTTTT. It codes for CASMGLGKLFF. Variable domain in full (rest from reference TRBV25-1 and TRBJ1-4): EADIYQTPRYLVIGTGKKITLECSQTMGHDKMYWYQQDPGMELHLIHYSYGVNSTEKGDLSSESTVSRIRTEHFPLTLESARPSHTSQYLCASMGLGKLFFGSGTQLSVL.

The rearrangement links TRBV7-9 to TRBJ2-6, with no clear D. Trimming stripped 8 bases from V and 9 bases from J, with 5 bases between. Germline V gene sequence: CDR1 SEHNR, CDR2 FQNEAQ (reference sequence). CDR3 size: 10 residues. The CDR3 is CASLGNVLTF. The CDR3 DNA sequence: TGTGCCAGCCTCGGCAACGTCCTGACTTTC.

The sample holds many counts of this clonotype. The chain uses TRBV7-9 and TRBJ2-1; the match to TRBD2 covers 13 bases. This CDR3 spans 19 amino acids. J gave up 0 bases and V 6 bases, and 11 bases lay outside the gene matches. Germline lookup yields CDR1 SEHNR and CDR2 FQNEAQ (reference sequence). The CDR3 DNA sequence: TGTGCCAGCAGACCAGGACTAGCGGGAGAGATTGGCTCCTACAATGAGCAGTTCTTC. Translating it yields CASRPGLAGEIGSYNEQFF.

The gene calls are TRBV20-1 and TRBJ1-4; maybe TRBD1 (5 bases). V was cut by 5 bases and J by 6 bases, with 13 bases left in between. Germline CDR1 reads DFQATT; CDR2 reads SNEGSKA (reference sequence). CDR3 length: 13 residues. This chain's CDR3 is CSAGRVEDEKLFF. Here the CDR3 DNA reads TGCAGTGCTGGCAGGGTTGAAGATGAAAAACTGTTTTTT.

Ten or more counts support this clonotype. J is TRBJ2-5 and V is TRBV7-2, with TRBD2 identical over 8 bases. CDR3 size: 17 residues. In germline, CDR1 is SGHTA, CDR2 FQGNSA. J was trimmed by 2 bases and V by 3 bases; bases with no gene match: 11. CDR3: CASSFGIAGTTQETQYF. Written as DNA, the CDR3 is TGTGCCAGCAGCTTTGGGATAGCGGGGACTACTCAAGAGACCCAGTACTTC.

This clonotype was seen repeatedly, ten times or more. The CDR3, as DNA: TGTGCCAGCAGTGCCCGGGTAGGGGAGCAGTACTTC. This codes for CASSARVGEQYF. The rearrangement joins TRBV2 to TRBJ2-7; no clear D gene. With 4 bases removed from V and 7 bases from J, the gap between germline ends came to 11 bases. This CDR3 has 12 residues. Germline V gene data show CDR1 as SNHLY and CDR2 as FYNNEI.

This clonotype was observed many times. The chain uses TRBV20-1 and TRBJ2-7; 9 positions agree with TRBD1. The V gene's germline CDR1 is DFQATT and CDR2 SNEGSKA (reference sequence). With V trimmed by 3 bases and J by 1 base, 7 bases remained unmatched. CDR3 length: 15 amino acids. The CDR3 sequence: CSARGDRAHSYEQYF. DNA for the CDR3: TGCAGTGCTAGGGGGGACAGGGCCCATTCCTACGAGCAGTACTTC.

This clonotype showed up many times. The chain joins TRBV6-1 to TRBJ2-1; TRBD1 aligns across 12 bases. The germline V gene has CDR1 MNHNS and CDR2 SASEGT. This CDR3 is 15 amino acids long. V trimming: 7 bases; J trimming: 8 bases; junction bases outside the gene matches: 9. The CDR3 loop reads CASIFRDRGRHEQFF. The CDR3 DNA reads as TGTGCCAGCATTTTCCGGGACAGGGGGCGGCATGAGCAGTTCTTC.

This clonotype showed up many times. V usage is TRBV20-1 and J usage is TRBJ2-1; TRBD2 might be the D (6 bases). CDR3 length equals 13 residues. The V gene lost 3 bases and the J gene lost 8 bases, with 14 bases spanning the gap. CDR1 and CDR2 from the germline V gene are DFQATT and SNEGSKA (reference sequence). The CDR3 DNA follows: TGCAGTGCTAGTCGGAGGGGAAGGTATGAGCAGTTCTTC. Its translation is CSASRRGRYEQFF.

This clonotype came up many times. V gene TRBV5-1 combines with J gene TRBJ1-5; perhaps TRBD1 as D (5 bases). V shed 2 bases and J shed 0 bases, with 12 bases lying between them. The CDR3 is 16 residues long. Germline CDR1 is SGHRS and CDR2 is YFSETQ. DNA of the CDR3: TGCGCCAGCAGCTTTGGGCCAGGGAATAGCAATCAGCCCCAGCATTTT. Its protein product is CASSFGPGNSNQPQHF.

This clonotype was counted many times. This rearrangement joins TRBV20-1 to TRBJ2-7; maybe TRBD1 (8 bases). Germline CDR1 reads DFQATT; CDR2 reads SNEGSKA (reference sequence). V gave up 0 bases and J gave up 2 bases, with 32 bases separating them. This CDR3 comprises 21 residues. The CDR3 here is CSAREGLRDRRAGLRTYEQYF. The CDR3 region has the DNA TGCAGTGCTAGAGAGGGTTTGCGGGACAGGCGAGCGGGACTAAGGACCTACGAGCAGTACTTC.

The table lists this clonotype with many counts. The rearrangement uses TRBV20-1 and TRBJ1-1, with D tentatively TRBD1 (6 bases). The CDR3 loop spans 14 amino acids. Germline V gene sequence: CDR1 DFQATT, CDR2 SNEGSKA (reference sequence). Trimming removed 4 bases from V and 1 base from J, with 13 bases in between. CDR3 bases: TGCAGTGCTAAGGGGGGGGCGCCGAACACTGAAGCTTTCTTT. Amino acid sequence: CSAKGGAPNTEAFF.

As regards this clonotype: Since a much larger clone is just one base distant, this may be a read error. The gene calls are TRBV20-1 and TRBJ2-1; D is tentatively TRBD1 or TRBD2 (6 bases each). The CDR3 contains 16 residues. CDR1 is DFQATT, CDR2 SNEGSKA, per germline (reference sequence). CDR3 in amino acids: CSARDWGASSSNEQFF. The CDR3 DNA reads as TGCAGTGCTAGAGATTGGGGGGCGAGCTCCTCCAATGAGCAGTTCTTC.

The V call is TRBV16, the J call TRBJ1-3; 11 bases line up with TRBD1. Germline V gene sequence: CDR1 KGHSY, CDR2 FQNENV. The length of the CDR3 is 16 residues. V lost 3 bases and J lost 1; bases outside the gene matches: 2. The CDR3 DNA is TGTGCCAGCAGCCACGGACAGGGGGCTTCTGGAAACACCATATATTTT. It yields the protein CASSHGQGASGNTIYF.

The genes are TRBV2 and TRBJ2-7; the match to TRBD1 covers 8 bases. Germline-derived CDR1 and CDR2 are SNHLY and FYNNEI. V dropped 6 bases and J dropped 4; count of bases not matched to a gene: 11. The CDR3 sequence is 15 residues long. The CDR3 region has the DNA TGTGCCAGCAGGAACTGGGGGCAGGGGGCTTACGAGCAGTACTTC. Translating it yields CASRNWGQGAYEQYF.

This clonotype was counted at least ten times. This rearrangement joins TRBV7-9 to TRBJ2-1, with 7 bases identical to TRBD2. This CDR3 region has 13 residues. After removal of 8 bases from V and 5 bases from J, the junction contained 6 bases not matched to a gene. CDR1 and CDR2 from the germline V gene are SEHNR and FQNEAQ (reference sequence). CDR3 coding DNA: TGTGCCAGCCTAGCGGAGCCCCACAATGAGCAGTTCTTC. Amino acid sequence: CASLAEPHNEQFF.

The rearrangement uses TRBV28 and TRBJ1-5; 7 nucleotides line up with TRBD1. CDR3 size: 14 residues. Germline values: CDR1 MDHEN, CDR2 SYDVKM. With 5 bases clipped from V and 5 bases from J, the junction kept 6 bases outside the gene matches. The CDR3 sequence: CASSLRDSDQPQHF. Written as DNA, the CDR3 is TGTGCCAGCAGTCTTCGGGACAGCGATCAGCCCCAGCATTTT.

CDR3 in amino acids: CASSVGASEQETQYF. The DNA of the CDR3 is TGTGCCAGCAGCGTAGGCGCTAGCGAACAAGAGACCCAGTACTTC. The chain recombines TRBV9 with TRBJ2-5; tentatively, D is TRBD2 (6 bases). Trimming left V 0 bases short and J 2 bases short, with 11 bases between. The CDR3 extends over 15 amino acids. The V gene's germline CDR1 is SGDLS and CDR2 YYNGEE.

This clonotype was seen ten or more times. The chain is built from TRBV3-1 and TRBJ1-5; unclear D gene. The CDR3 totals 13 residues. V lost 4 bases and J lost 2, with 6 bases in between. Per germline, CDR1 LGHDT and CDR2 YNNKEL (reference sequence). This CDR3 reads CASSRLGNQPQHF. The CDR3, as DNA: TGTGCCAGCAGCCGGTTAGGCAATCAGCCCCAGCATTTT. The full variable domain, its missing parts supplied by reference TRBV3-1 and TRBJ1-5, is DTAVSQTPKYLVTQMGNDKSIKCEQNLGHDTMYWYKQDSKKFLKIMFSYNNKELIINETVPNRFSPKSPDKAHLNLHINSLELGDSAVYFCASSRLGNQPQHFGDGTRLSIL.